Below, 24 T cell receptor beta chains from the same sample are listed, as sequenced in a study of technical replicates of blood from a few donors. The repertoire was sequenced with immunoSEQ multiplex PCR; TCRdb's copy has only in-frame clones and lacks some. The sample has 65,000 to 85,000 clones; 80% to 95% are singletons. Sequences were obtained from T cells isolated from PBMCs. Receptors originate from a human donor in good health.

J is TRBJ2-1 and V is TRBV5-1; 7 bases line up with TRBD2. Trimming removed 1 base from V and 5 bases from J; junction bases left unmatched: 9. This CDR3 is 16 amino acids long. Germline V gene sequence: CDR1 SGHRS, CDR2 YFSETQ. This chain's CDR3 is CASSLPSGIFDNEQFF. For the CDR3, the DNA is TGCGCCAGCAGCTTGCCCAGCGGGATCTTCGACAATGAGCAGTTCTTC.

In this sample, this clone turned up a few times. The J gene is TRBJ2-7, the V gene TRBV28, with D possibly matching TRBD1 (6 bases). Deletions cut 5 bases from V and 4 bases from J, with 21 bases between. Germline-derived CDR1 and CDR2 are MDHEN and SYDVKM. CDR3 length: 16 amino acids. The CDR3 spells CASSLPATGLGYEQYF. The CDR3 bases are TGTGCCAGCAGTCTACCAGCGACAGGCTTAGGATACGAGCAGTACTTC.

The gene calls are TRBV6-1 and TRBJ2-1; TRBD2 matches at 9 bases. This CDR3 has 15 residues. J lost 6 bases, V lost 2 bases, and 5 bases had no gene match. Germline lookup yields CDR1 MNHNS and CDR2 SASEGT. The CDR3 DNA follows: TGTGCCAGCAGTGAACTAGCGGGGCCCCCCAATGAGCAGTTCTTC. Its translation: CASSELAGPPNEQFF.

The chain couples TRBV6-1 to TRBJ2-7, with 8 bases identical to TRBD2. V trimming: 1 base; J trimming: 5 bases; junction bases outside the gene matches: 7. The CDR3 is made up of 15 amino acids. CDR1 and CDR2 (germline): MNHNS, SASEGT. In DNA, the CDR3 is TGTGCCAGCAGTGAAGAGGACGGGAGGGCCGACGAGCAGTACTTC. Translating it yields CASSEEDGRADEQYF.

V usage is TRBV7-2 and J usage is TRBJ2-2; the D gene is possibly TRBD2 (6 bases). Per germline, CDR1 SGHTA and CDR2 FQGNSA. V lost 3 bases to trimming and J lost 5 bases, with 10 bases between them. CDR3 length: 14 residues. The DNA for the CDR3 is TGTGCCAGCAGCTTCATCGGGAGTACCGGGGAGCTGTTTTTT. This gives the protein CASSFIGSTGELFF.

J is TRBJ1-1 and V is TRBV4-2; the D is unclear. Germline V gene data show CDR1 as LGHNA and CDR2 as YNFKEQ. The V end lost 2 bases, the J end lost 3 bases, and 16 bases lay between the germline ends. CDR3 length: 16 residues. The CDR3 DNA reads TGTGCCAGCAGCCAACCCTCGGACTTATCGGACACTGAAGCTTTCTTT. Protein sequence: CASSQPSDLSDTEAFF.

The genes are TRBV7-9 and TRBJ2-7; 9 nucleotides align to TRBD2. Germline values: CDR1 SEHNR, CDR2 FQNEAQ (reference sequence). The CDR3 spans 15 residues. Trimming cost V 2 bases and J 5 bases; bases outside gene matches: 7. CDR3 amino acids: CASSLSSGRLDEQYF. The CDR3, as DNA: TGTGCCAGCAGCTTATCGAGCGGGAGGCTCGACGAGCAGTACTTC.

This clone was observed a single time. The chain recombines TRBV4-1 with TRBJ2-5, with TRBD1 identical over 7 bases. The V gene's germline CDR1 is MGHRA and CDR2 YSYEKL. The ends lost 3 bases at V and 4 bases at J; junction bases unmatched: 5. This CDR3 has 14 amino acids. CDR3 coding DNA: TGCGCCAGCAGCCATAGACAGGGTGGAGAGACCCAGTACTTC. It specifies CASSHRQGGETQYF.

This chain uses TRBV5-1 with TRBJ2-1, with 9 bases matching TRBD2. CDR1 and CDR2 from the germline V gene are SGHRS and YFSETQ. The CDR3 length is 14 residues. V shed 4 bases and J 6 bases; nucleotides not matched to a gene: 5. CDR3: CASSISGSGNEQFF. In DNA form, the CDR3 reads TGCGCCAGCAGCATTAGCGGGAGTGGCAATGAGCAGTTCTTC.

The chain uses TRBV6-5 and TRBJ2-7; weak D call: TRBD1 (5 bases). The germline CDR1 and CDR2 sequences are MNHEY and SVGAGI. The length of the CDR3 is 13 residues. The V and J ends lost 7 bases and 4 bases respectively, with 14 bases between them. The CDR3 protein is CASKQGYGYEQYF. The DNA of the CDR3 is TGTGCCAGCAAGCAGGGATATGGGTACGAGCAGTACTTC.

The rearrangement joins TRBV5-1 to TRBJ2-1; 9 bases agree with TRBD2. Per germline, CDR1 SGHRS and CDR2 YFSETQ. The CDR3 covers 15 residues. Trimming removed 4 bases from V and 8 bases from J; junction bases left unmatched: 10. Here the CDR3 reads CASSAQGGRADEQFF. Here the CDR3 DNA reads TGCGCCAGCAGCGCCCAGGGCGGGAGGGCGGATGAGCAGTTCTTC.

The chain has TRBV29-1 and TRBJ1-2; D is ambiguous. This CDR3 region has 12 residues. With 3 bases removed from V and 3 bases from J, the gap between germline ends came to 8 bases. Germline values: CDR1 SQVTM, CDR2 ANQGSEA. CDR3 residues: CSVEWQDYGYTF. Written as DNA, the CDR3 is TGCAGCGTTGAGTGGCAGGACTATGGCTACACCTTC.

In its sample, this clone was seen once. The chain is built from TRBV10-3 and TRBJ1-2; no clear D gene. The CDR3 loop spans 17 amino acids. The ends were cut back, 0 bases at V and 4 bases at J, with 18 bases in the middle. Germline CDR1 reads ENHRY; CDR2 reads SYGVKD. The CDR3: CAISESASKTYSYGYTF. The DNA for the CDR3 is TGTGCCATCAGTGAGTCCGCGAGCAAGACTTATTCCTATGGCTACACCTTC.

This rearrangement joins TRBV5-6 to TRBJ2-5, with TRBD1 matching 9 bases. This CDR3 contains 13 residues. V lost 1 base and J lost 5; bases outside the gene matches: 0. Germline V gene data show CDR1 as SGHDT and CDR2 as YYEEEE. The CDR3 here is CASSLTGGETQYF. CDR3 DNA sequence: TGTGCCAGCAGCTTGACAGGGGGCGAGACCCAGTACTTC.

V and J are TRBV19 and TRBJ1-5, with D possibly being TRBD1 (5 bases). The germline V gene encodes CDR1 LNHDA and CDR2 SQIVND (reference sequence). V was pared by 1 base and J by 2 bases, with 12 bases between. The CDR3 extends over 16 amino acids. CDR3 loop: CASSIAGRVGNQPQHF. CDR3 nucleotides: TGTGCCAGTAGTATAGCGGGCAGGGTGGGCAATCAGCCCCAGCATTTT.

The gene calls are TRBV6-1 and TRBJ1-4; the D is unclear. Looked up from germline, CDR1 is MNHNS and CDR2 is SASEGT. Trimming pared 5 bases from V and 4 bases from J, leaving 14 bases between. The CDR3 runs 15 residues. The CDR3 sequence: CASSRITEVNEKLFF. CDR3 in DNA: TGTGCCAGCAGTAGGATAACAGAAGTTAATGAAAAACTGTTTTTT.

This chain links TRBV27 with TRBJ1-3, with D hard to call. V lost 4 bases and J lost 2, with 9 bases in between. The CDR3 loop spans 14 amino acids. CDR1 and CDR2 (germline): MNHEY, SMNVEV (reference sequence). The CDR3 here is CASSSTYAGNTIYF. The CDR3 DNA reads TGTGCCAGCAGTTCGACTTATGCTGGAAACACCATATATTTT.

This clone was seen once. This sequence joins TRBV12-2 and TRBJ2-1; the table's D call, TRBD2, has no DNA check behind it. TRBV12-2 corresponds to a pseudogene. The CDR3 runs to 15 residues. This CDR3 reads CASREAFSLYNERFF. CDR3 in DNA: TGTGCAAGTCGCGAAGCCTTTTCCCTCTACAATGAGCGATTCTTC.

This chain connects TRBV11-2 to TRBJ2-1, with 11 bases lining up with TRBD2. CDR3 size: 15 residues. The germline gives CDR1 SGHAT, CDR2 FQNNGV. V lost 0 bases to trimming and J lost 8 bases; unmatched junction nucleotides: 3. CDR3 nucleotide sequence: TGTGCCAGCAGCTTAGATCCGGGACTAGCGGATGAGCAGTTCTTC. Translated: CASSLDPGLADEQFF.

The chain couples TRBV5-6 to TRBJ2-5, with 9 bases that match TRBD2. The length of the CDR3 is 16 residues. J gave up 2 bases and V 4 bases, and 9 bases lay outside the gene matches. Germline loops: CDR1 SGHDT, CDR2 YYEEEE. The CDR3 region is CASSLFPTSGQETQYF. The CDR3 DNA reads as TGTGCCAGCAGCCTCTTCCCGACTAGCGGACAAGAGACCCAGTACTTC.

The chain combines TRBV5-4 with TRBJ2-5; 10 bases map to TRBD1. V was clipped by 4 bases and J by 5 bases; unmatched bases: 8. The germline CDR1 and CDR2 sequences are SGHNT and YYREEE (reference sequence). The CDR3 sequence is 15 residues long. Written as DNA, the CDR3 is TGTGCCAGCAGCGATAGACAGGGGGCACTGGAGACCCAGTACTTC. This gives the protein CASSDRQGALETQYF.

The genes are TRBV5-6 and TRBJ2-7, with a weak D call TRBD1 (6 bases). Trimming left V 4 bases short and J 3 bases short, with 14 bases between. The CDR3 extends over 14 amino acids. Germline V gives CDR1 SGHDT, CDR2 YYEEEE. As DNA, the CDR3 is TGTGCCAGCAGCCAGGCACAGGGCGTCTACGAGCAGTACTTC. Translating it yields CASSQAQGVYEQYF.

The chain joins TRBV18 to TRBJ2-3, with 7 bases lining up with TRBD2. Germline lookup yields CDR1 KGHSH and CDR2 LQKENI. The CDR3 length is 16 residues. With 0 bases clipped from V and 2 bases from J, the junction kept 5 bases outside the gene matches. The CDR3 region is CASSPPPGGSTDTQYF. The CDR3 nucleotides are TGTGCCAGCTCACCACCACCGGGAGGATCCACAGATACGCAGTATTTT.

The CDR3 DNA reads TGTGCCAGCAGCACATATAGCAATCAGCCCCAGCATTTT. Translation gives CASSTYSNQPQHF. The rearrangement uses TRBV7-3 and TRBJ1-5, with unresolved D. The ends were cut back, 5 bases at V and 0 bases at J, with 5 bases in the middle. CDR3 length equals 13 residues. Germline-derived CDR1 and CDR2 are SGHTA and FQGTGA.